The T cell receptor (beta chain) described here comes from a study of OX40 agonist ivuxolimab in advanced cancers. Trimming took off 0 bases at V and 2 bases at J, with 9 bases between the two ends. The CDR3 loop spans 16 amino acids. Per the germline V gene, CDR1 is SGHRS and CDR2 is YFSETQ. The data were produced by immunoSEQ multiplex PCR, yet TCRdb's version contains in-frame clones alone and is incomplete. The table lists more than 85,000 clones, approximately 90% of them singletons, with 0.25% to 0.35% in the top ten. The timepoints at which blood was sampled were baseline, cycle 4 day 1, and cycle 7 day 1.

The source was CD4+ or CD8+ T cells sorted from blood, collected in a trial of the OX40 agonist ivuxolimab. J is TRBJ2-6 and V is TRBV5-1; no clear D. This TCR derives from an adult with an advanced solid tumor such as melanoma, head and neck, liver or kidney cancer. CDR3: CASSLVGSAGANVLTF. The CDR3 DNA is TGCGCCAGCAGCTTGGTAGGGTCAGCTGGGGCCAACGTCCTGACTTTC.